The next 10 T cell receptor beta chains were all read from a single sample in a study of CD4 T cells in relation to SARS-CoV-2 and coronaviruses. The repertoire was sequenced with immunoSEQ multiplex PCR; TCRdb's copy has only in-frame clones and lacks some. The sample shows about 68,000 clones, over 90% of them seen only once. CD4+ T cells from unexposed donors were obtained before the COVID-19 pandemic (2011-2018). The material sequenced was naive CD4+ T cells from PBMCs. Stated subset: naive CD4+ T cells isolated by negative enrichment. Receptors were obtained from a human donor in good health.

CDR3 sequence (DNA): TGTGCCAGCCATGGGGGAACAGGCTACACAGATACGCAGTATTTT. This translates into CASHGGTGYTDTQYF. The chain is built from TRBV5-6 and TRBJ2-3; D assignment may be TRBD1 or TRBD2 (5 bases each). V shed 7 bases and J shed 2 bases, with 17 bases lying between them. The V gene's germline CDR1 is SGHDT and CDR2 YYEEEE. The CDR3 loop spans 15 amino acids.

V is TRBV19 and J is TRBJ1-5, with D possibly being TRBD1 (5 bases). The germline V and J ends were trimmed by 4 bases and 7 bases, with 11 bases remaining between them. This CDR3 region has 13 residues. The germline CDR1 and CDR2 sequences are LNHDA and SQIVND (reference sequence). The DNA of the CDR3 is TGTGCCAGTAGTACCCCCCAGGGCCAGCCCCAGCATTTT. This sequence encodes CASSTPQGQPQHF.

V is TRBV5-6 and J is TRBJ1-2; tentative D call: TRBD1 (5 bases). Per the germline V gene, CDR1 is SGHDT and CDR2 is YYEEEE. The V gene lost 0 bases and the J gene lost 4 bases, with 16 bases spanning the gap. This CDR3 has 16 residues. CDR3: CASSLAGGLHAYGYTF. The CDR3 coding sequence is TGTGCCAGCAGCTTGGCGGGGGGGTTGCATGCCTATGGCTACACCTTC.

As DNA, the CDR3 is TGTGCCAGCTTGAAGGGTAGGCCGGAAGGAAATGAGCAGTTCTTC. Protein product: CASLKGRPEGNEQFF. The gene calls are TRBV6-5 and TRBJ2-1; D is uncertain. Germline CDR1 is MNHEY and CDR2 is SVGAGI. The CDR3 consists of 15 residues. V lost 8 bases and J 7 bases, leaving 21 bases between the germline ends.

This chain links TRBV7-2 with TRBJ2-2, with TRBD2 matching 9 bases. Trimming cost V 4 bases and J 5 bases; bases outside gene matches: 5. The CDR3 extends over 15 amino acids. CDR1 is SGHTA, CDR2 FQGNSA, per germline. CDR3 DNA sequence: TGTGCCAGCAGCTGGGGCGGGGGGGGAACCGGGGAGCTGTTTTTT. Translating gives CASSWGGGGTGELFF.

The gene calls are TRBV7-2 and TRBJ2-5; no reliable D call. V was cut by 8 bases and J by 4 bases, with 14 bases left in between. Germline V lookup: CDR1 SGHTA, CDR2 FQGNSA. CDR3 length equals 13 residues. The CDR3 bases are TGTGCCAGCTTGGGCAGCCCCTCAGAGACCCAGTACTTC. It specifies CASLGSPSETQYF.

The gene calls are TRBV11-2 and TRBJ2-7, with 9 bases lining up with TRBD1. Germline lookup yields CDR1 SGHAT and CDR2 FQNNGV. The CDR3 runs 15 residues. V was clipped by 5 bases and J by 0 bases; unmatched bases: 5. CDR3 residues: CASSGQGRTSYEQYF. The DNA of the CDR3 is TGTGCCAGCAGCGGACAGGGGAGAACCTCCTACGAGCAGTACTTC.

This rearrangement joins TRBV28 to TRBJ2-6; D call uncertain. The CDR3 covers 15 residues. V lost 2 bases to trimming and J lost 4 bases, with 9 bases between them. Per the germline V gene, CDR1 is MDHEN and CDR2 is SYDVKM. The CDR3 sequence: CASSLHRAGANVLTF. CDR3 nucleotide sequence: TGTGCCAGCAGTTTACACCGGGCAGGGGCCAACGTCCTGACTTTC. The full variable domain, its missing parts supplied by reference TRBV28 and TRBJ2-6, is DVKVTQSSRYLVKRTGEKVFLECVQDMDHENMFWYRQDPGLGLRLIYFSYDVKMKEKGDIPEGYSVSREKKERFSLILESASTNQTSMYLCASSLHRAGANVLTFGAGSRLTVL.

The rearrangement joins TRBV24-1 to TRBJ1-5; 7 bases match TRBD1. After removal of 3 bases from V and 4 bases from J, the junction contained 8 bases not matched to a gene. CDR3 length: 16 amino acids. Per the germline V gene, CDR1 is KGHDR and CDR2 is SFDVKD. As DNA, the CDR3 is TGTGCCACCAGTGATGTGACAGGGCATGTAAATCAGCCCCAGCATTTT. Encoded protein: CATSDVTGHVNQPQHF.

This clone appeared a single time. The rearrangement links TRBV14 to TRBJ2-7, with 9 bases matching TRBD1. This CDR3 has 16 residues. Germline V gene sequence: CDR1 SGHDN, CDR2 FVKESK. Trimming cost V 8 bases and J 5 bases; bases outside gene matches: 16. CDR3 amino acids: CASARMAGTGPNEQYF. The CDR3 region has the DNA TGTGCCAGCGCCCGAATGGCCGGGACAGGGCCCAACGAGCAGTACTTC.